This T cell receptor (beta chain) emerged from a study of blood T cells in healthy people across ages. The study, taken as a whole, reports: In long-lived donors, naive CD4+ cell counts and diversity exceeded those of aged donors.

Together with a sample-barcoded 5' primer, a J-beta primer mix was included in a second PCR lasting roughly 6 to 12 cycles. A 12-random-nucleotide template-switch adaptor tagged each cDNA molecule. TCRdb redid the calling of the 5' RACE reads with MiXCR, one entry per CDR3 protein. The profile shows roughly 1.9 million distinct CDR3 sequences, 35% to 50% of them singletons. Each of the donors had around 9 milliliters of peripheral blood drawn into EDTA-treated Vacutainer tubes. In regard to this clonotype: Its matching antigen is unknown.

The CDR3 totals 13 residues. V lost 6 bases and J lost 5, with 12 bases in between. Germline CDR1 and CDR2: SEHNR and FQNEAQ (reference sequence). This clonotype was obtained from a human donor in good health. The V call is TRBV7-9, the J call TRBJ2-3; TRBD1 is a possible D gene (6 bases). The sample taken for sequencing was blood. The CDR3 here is CASSPTDRDTQYF. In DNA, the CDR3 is TGTGCCAGCAGTCCCACGGACAGAGATACGCAGTATTTT.